This entry lists 22 T cell receptor beta chains sequenced from one sample in a study of technical replicates of blood from a few donors. Data came from immunoSEQ multiplex PCR; TCRdb stores just in-frame clones and leaves some out. Of roughly 70,000 clones listed, 90% to 95% are singletons. The sample consisted of T cells isolated from PBMCs. Source of these receptors: a human donor in good health.

The chain couples TRBV9 to TRBJ2-5; D gene unclear. V gave up 0 bases and J gave up 3 bases, with 9 bases separating them. The CDR3 consists of 14 residues. CDR1 is SGDLS, CDR2 YYNGEE, per germline. This chain's CDR3 is CASSVALSEETQYF. CDR3 nucleotide sequence: TGTGCCAGCAGCGTAGCTTTGTCGGAAGAGACCCAGTACTTC.

This rearrangement joins TRBV6-5 to TRBJ1-2; TRBD1 agrees at 9 bases. Germline CDR1 and CDR2: MNHEY and SVGAGI. The CDR3 totals 15 residues. V lost 4 bases, J lost 6 bases, and 9 bases stayed unmatched. Here the CDR3 reads CASSFKDRGVDGYTF. Written as DNA, the CDR3 is TGTGCCAGCAGTTTTAAGGACAGGGGAGTTGATGGCTACACCTTC.

The rearrangement joins TRBV9 to TRBJ2-2; a weak D match, TRBD1 (5 bases). CDR3 length equals 16 residues. Germline CDR1 is SGDLS and CDR2 is YYNGEE. V gave up 0 bases and J gave up 0 bases, with 9 bases separating them. In DNA form, the CDR3 reads TGTGCCAGCAGCGTAGCTCAGGGTGCGAACACCGGGGAGCTGTTTTTT. Translated, it gives CASSVAQGANTGELFF.

The chain recombines TRBV7-9 with TRBJ2-7; D is unclear. V dropped 7 bases and J dropped 5 bases, with 15 bases sitting between them. Per germline, CDR1 SEHNR and CDR2 FQNEAQ (reference sequence). The CDR3 contains 13 residues. The CDR3 region has the DNA TGTGCCAGCACCGATCGACAAACAAACGAGCAGTACTTC. It codes for CASTDRQTNEQYF.

The chain links TRBV5-4 to TRBJ2-1, with D tentatively TRBD2 (6 bases). CDR1 SGHNT and CDR2 YYREEE come from the germline V gene (reference sequence). The CDR3 extends over 15 amino acids. V was clipped by 6 bases and J by 4 bases, with 17 bases between them. The CDR3 region has the DNA TGTGCCAGCAACCATGTGTTAGCGGCTTACAATGAGCAGTTCTTC. It yields the protein CASNHVLAAYNEQFF.

The chain employs TRBV7-9 and TRBJ1-1; 8 nucleotides match TRBD1. V lost 8 bases, J lost 1 base, and 6 bases stayed unmatched. The CDR3 spans 14 residues. Germline V CDR1 and CDR2: SEHNR, FQNEAQ (reference sequence). The CDR3 here is CASDPQGGNTEAFF. In DNA form, the CDR3 reads TGTGCCAGCGATCCACAGGGGGGGAACACTGAAGCTTTCTTT.

J is TRBJ1-1 and V is TRBV27; TRBD1 aligns across 12 bases. The V gene end was trimmed by 2 bases and the J gene end by 6 bases; junction bases not matched to a gene: 4. Germline lookup yields CDR1 MNHEY and CDR2 SMNVEV (reference sequence). The CDR3 runs 15 residues. The CDR3 sequence is CASSLEGQGAAEAFF. CDR3 DNA: TGTGCCAGCAGTTTAGAGGGACAGGGGGCCGCTGAAGCTTTCTTT.

This chain joins TRBV7-3 and TRBJ2-5, with a tentative D call TRBD2 (7 bases). The CDR3 runs 15 residues. Germline assignment: CDR1 SGHTA and CDR2 FQGTGA. Trimming stripped 0 bases from V and 5 bases from J, with 13 bases between. DNA of the CDR3: TGTGCCAGCAGCTTAACGGGAGGGCAGGGGGAGACCCAGTACTTC. This sequence encodes CASSLTGGQGETQYF.

The rearrangement uses TRBV30 and TRBJ1-5, with D perhaps matching TRBD1 (5 bases). The germline CDR1 and CDR2 sequences are GTSNPN and SVGIG (reference sequence). V was shortened by 5 bases and J by 3 bases, with 11 bases between the two germline ends. The CDR3 spans 13 residues. The chain's CDR3 is CAWEGQPNQPQHF. The DNA for the CDR3 is TGTGCCTGGGAAGGACAACCCAATCAGCCCCAGCATTTT.

The chain carries TRBV7-9 and TRBJ2-5; D is uncertain. Germline CDR1 is SEHNR and CDR2 is FQNEAQ (reference sequence). V was clipped by 5 bases and J by 5 bases, with 12 bases between them. The CDR3 loop spans 13 amino acids. The CDR3 reads CASSTFGRETQYF. DNA for the CDR3: TGTGCCAGCAGCACTTTCGGTCGGGAGACCCAGTACTTC.

The CDR3 loop is CASSLENHWNTEAFF. The CDR3 nucleotides read TGTGCCAGCAGCTTGGAGAATCACTGGAACACTGAAGCTTTCTTT. This rearrangement joins TRBV5-6 to TRBJ1-1; no clear D gene. Germline V gene lookup returns CDR1 SGHDT and CDR2 YYEEEE. The CDR3 is 15 amino acids. Between the trimmed V and J ends, which lost 0 bases and 1 base, there was a span of 10 bases.

The chain is built from TRBV7-6 and TRBJ2-1; D is uncertain. CDR3 length equals 12 residues. Trimming left V 4 bases short and J 6 bases short, with 7 bases between. Germline CDR1 is SGHVS and CDR2 is FNYEAQ. CDR3 DNA: TGTGCCAGCAGCTCTATAACCAATGAGCAGTTCTTC. It codes for CASSSITNEQFF. Based on the CDR3 plus reference TRBV7-6 and TRBJ2-1, the full variable domain is GAGVSQSPRYKVTKRGQDVALRCDPISGHVSLYWYRQALGQGPEFLTYFNYEAQQDKSGLPNDRFSAERPEGSISTLTIQRTEQRDSAMYRCASSSITNEQFFGPGTRLTVL.

The chain links TRBV9 to TRBJ2-5, with a tentative D call TRBD1 (8 bases). This CDR3 region has 14 residues. V was cut by 6 bases and J by 3 bases, with 15 bases left in between. Germline lookup yields CDR1 SGDLS and CDR2 YYNGEE. Here the CDR3 reads CASNRGDYEETQYF. The CDR3 DNA reads as TGTGCCAGCAACAGGGGGGACTACGAAGAGACCCAGTACTTC. The full variable domain, its missing parts supplied by reference TRBV9 and TRBJ2-5, is DSGVTQTPKHLITATGQRVTLRCSPRSGDLSVYWYQQSLDQGLQFLIQYYNGEERAKGNILERFSAQQFPDLHSELNLSSLELGDSALYFCASNRGDYEETQYFGPGTRLLVL.

This clone was picked up one time. V is TRBV5-6 and J is TRBJ1-2; 9 bases are a match to TRBD1. The germline CDR1 and CDR2 sequences are SGHDT and YYEEEE. The CDR3 sequence is 14 residues long. With 4 bases clipped from V and 8 bases from J, the junction kept 9 bases outside the gene matches. The chain's CDR3 is CASSPGTGIIGYTF. The CDR3 nucleotides are TGTGCCAGCAGCCCCGGGACAGGGATTATAGGCTACACCTTC.

The chain carries TRBV4-2 and TRBJ2-5, with 7 bases aligning to TRBD2. CDR3 length: 16 amino acids. The J segment lost 5 bases and the V segment lost 1 base, leaving 10 bases of the junction unmatched. Germline V CDR1 and CDR2: LGHNA, YNFKEQ. The CDR3 nucleotides read TGTGCCAGCAGCCAAGCTAAGGGCGGGAGTGGGGAGACCCAGTACTTC. Translating gives CASSQAKGGSGETQYF.

The V and J genes are TRBV6-1 and TRBJ1-1, with a tentative D call TRBD1 (6 bases). V lost 3 bases and J lost 2, with 10 bases in between. Germline V gene sequence: CDR1 MNHNS, CDR2 SASEGT. The CDR3 length is 14 residues. The CDR3 is CASSEWDTNTEAFF. The CDR3 region has the DNA TGTGCCAGCAGTGAGTGGGACACAAACACTGAAGCTTTCTTT.

This sequence joins TRBV7-9 and TRBJ1-2, with D hard to call. In germline, CDR1 is SEHNR, CDR2 FQNEAQ (reference sequence). The V and J ends lost 5 bases and 4 bases respectively, with 11 bases between them. The CDR3 spans 13 residues. The CDR3 loop is CASSLPDIYGYTF. The CDR3 DNA reads as TGTGCCAGCAGCCTCCCAGATATCTATGGCTACACCTTC.

V usage is TRBV18 and J usage is TRBJ2-7, with TRBD1 matching over 9 bases. The CDR3 has 16 residues. V lost 6 bases and J lost 3; bases outside the gene matches: 12. CDR1 and CDR2 from the germline V gene are KGHSH and LQKENI. The CDR3 DNA is TGTGCCAGCTCCCCGGGTACGGGACAGGGATTCTACGAGCAGTACTTC. This codes for CASSPGTGQGFYEQYF.

The chain links TRBV9 to TRBJ1-5, with TRBD1 matching over 10 bases. Germline loops: CDR1 SGDLS, CDR2 YYNGEE. This CDR3 is 15 amino acids long. V shed 4 bases and J 6 bases; nucleotides not matched to a gene: 7. Here the CDR3 DNA reads TGTGCCAGCAGCCCTGGGACAGGGGCAGGTCAGCCCCAGCATTTT. Amino acid sequence: CASSPGTGAGQPQHF.

The chain recombines TRBV10-3 with TRBJ2-7; 8 bases fit TRBD1. CDR1 is ENHRY and CDR2 is SYGVKD in the germline V gene. There are 14 residues in the CDR3. The trim removed 0 bases at V and 5 bases at J, leaving 3 bases unmatched. CDR3 sequence reads: CAISESNRGDEQYF. As DNA, the CDR3 is TGTGCCATCAGTGAGTCGAACAGGGGGGACGAGCAGTACTTC.

V is TRBV9 and J is TRBJ2-1, with 7 positions matching TRBD2. The V segment lost 0 bases and the J segment 2 bases; nucleotides outside the gene matches: 2. The germline CDR1 and CDR2 sequences are SGDLS and YYNGEE. The CDR3 covers 15 residues. The CDR3, as DNA: TGTGCCAGCAGCGTAGGGGGAGGGCCCTACAATGAGCAGTTCTTC. Translated: CASSVGGGPYNEQFF.

The chain carries TRBV30 and TRBJ2-2, with D perhaps TRBD1 (5 bases). Germline CDR1 GTSNPN, CDR2 SVGIG (reference sequence). The CDR3 extends over 14 amino acids. With 4 bases removed from V and 6 bases from J, the gap between germline ends came to 15 bases. The CDR3 DNA follows: TGTGCCTGGATAAAGACAGTTCGGGCCGGGGAGCTGTTTTTT. Its translation: CAWIKTVRAGELFF.